The 30 T cell receptor beta chains given below trace back to one sample, sequenced in a study of blood T cell repertoires in COVID-19. Measured with immunoSEQ multiplex PCR; TCRdb has only the in-frame clones, and not every one. Of roughly 380,000 clones in the sample, approximately 84% were seen once. Sequencing input: PBMCs or T cells enriched from blood (not recorded which). The receptors were gathered from a woman in her twenties or thirties who had recovered from COVID-19.

This clone was recorded once. The chain has TRBV14 and TRBJ2-3; 7 bases are shared with TRBD1. This CDR3 is built from 18 residues. Germline CDR1 reads SGHDN; CDR2 reads FVKESK. V was pared by 6 bases and J by 3 bases, with 18 bases of the junction left unmatched. The CDR3 region is CASRPPEGGRSLTDTQYF. CDR3 coding DNA: TGTGCCAGCAGACCCCCAGAAGGGGGCAGGAGTTTAACAGATACGCAGTATTTT.

The chain recombines TRBV6-5 with TRBJ2-7, with 8 bases matching TRBD2. CDR3 size: 14 residues. Germline CDR1 MNHEY, CDR2 SVGAGI. V lost 7 bases, J lost 7 bases, and 12 bases stayed unmatched. The chain's CDR3 is CASNLEAGGREQYF. CDR3 sequence (DNA): TGTGCCAGCAACCTAGAGGCGGGAGGTCGGGAGCAGTACTTC.

The sample holds many counts of this clone. This chain links TRBV21-1 with TRBJ2-5; the DNA was not used to check the table's D call, TRBD2. TRBV21-1 is an annotated pseudogene. CDR3 size: 13 residues. The CDR3 sequence is CASSTRLLETQYF. In nucleotides, the CDR3 is TGTGCCAGCAGCACGCGACTATTAGAGACCCAGTACTTC.

This clone was counted a few times. The chain has TRBV6-5 and TRBJ1-1, with a weak D call TRBD1 (6 bases). Trimming removed 7 bases at V and 1 base at J, with 10 bases between. The CDR3 is made up of 13 amino acids. Looked up from germline, CDR1 is MNHEY and CDR2 is SVGAGI. The CDR3 spells CASMQDRNTEAFF. CDR3 DNA: TGTGCCAGCATGCAGGACAGGAACACTGAAGCTTTCTTT.

The rearrangement joins TRBV28 to TRBJ2-3; a possible D gene is TRBD2 (6 bases). The CDR3 contains 15 residues. Trimming cost V 3 bases and J 2 bases, with 12 bases left between them. Germline CDR1 reads MDHEN; CDR2 reads SYDVKM. The DNA for the CDR3 is TGTGCCAGCAGTTTGCGCGGGATGAACACAGATACGCAGTATTTT. As protein: CASSLRGMNTDTQYF.

The V and J genes are TRBV6-5 and TRBJ1-1; D gene unclear. Germline V lookup: CDR1 MNHEY, CDR2 SVGAGI. V gave up 2 bases and J gave up 8 bases, with 6 bases separating them. The CDR3 covers 11 residues. CDR3 protein: CASSYLGEAFF. The CDR3 coding sequence is TGTGCCAGCAGTTACCTGGGCGAAGCTTTCTTT.

This sequence joins TRBV11-3 and TRBJ2-2; the match to TRBD1 covers 9 bases. Trimming at V came to 5 bases and at J to 2 bases, leaving 3 bases not matched to a gene. This CDR3 comprises 15 residues. CDR1 is SGHNT, CDR2 YENEEA, per germline. The CDR3 is CASSRGQGNTGELFF. The CDR3 nucleotides are TGTGCCAGCAGCCGGGGACAGGGAAACACCGGGGAGCTGTTTTTT. The full variable domain, rest sourced from reference TRBV11-3 and TRBJ2-2, is EAGVVQSPRYKIIEKKQPVAFWCNPISGHNTLYWYLQNLGQGPELLIRYENEEAVDDSQLPKDRFSAERLKGVDSTLKIQPAELGDSAVYLCASSRGQGNTGELFFGEGSRLTVL.

The chain couples TRBV6-5 to TRBJ1-6; 7 bases match TRBD1. Germline CDR1 and CDR2: MNHEY and SVGAGI. Trimming at V came to 6 bases and at J to 6 bases, leaving 5 bases not matched to a gene. This CDR3 comprises 14 residues. The CDR3 loop is CASRPGQSNSPLHF. CDR3 DNA: TGTGCCAGCAGGCCGGGACAGAGTAATTCACCCCTCCACTTT.

The chain uses TRBV20-1 and TRBJ2-3; D remains ambiguous. CDR3 size: 11 residues. CDR1 is DFQATT and CDR2 is SNEGSKA in the germline V gene (reference sequence). Trimming removed 2 bases from V and 6 bases from J, with 6 bases in between. CDR3 coding DNA: TGCAGTGCTAGAATGAGGGATACGCAGTATTTT. Residues: CSARMRDTQYF.

The J gene is TRBJ2-1, the V gene TRBV19, with 10 bases aligning to TRBD1. The CDR3 is 14 residues long. V shed 7 bases, J shed 8 bases, and the junction held 8 bases outside the gene matches. Germline CDR1 and CDR2: LNHDA and SQIVND (reference sequence). CDR3 nucleotide sequence: TGTGCCAGTAAAGAGGGACAGGGGAGCGATGAGCAGTTCTTC. It yields the protein CASKEGQGSDEQFF.

This clone was recorded only once. V is TRBV2 and J is TRBJ2-1; D is perhaps TRBD2 (6 bases). Trimming took off 4 bases at V and 2 bases at J, with 12 bases between the two ends. Germline loops: CDR1 SNHLY, CDR2 FYNNEI. The CDR3 length is 15 residues. CDR3 amino acids: CASSVSGGTYNEQFF. As DNA, the CDR3 is TGTGCCAGCAGTGTTAGCGGCGGGACCTACAATGAGCAGTTCTTC.

This clone was seen just once. The V and J genes are TRBV28 and TRBJ2-5; TRBD2 matches at 13 bases. Unmatched junction bases numbered 1, after V lost 5 bases and J lost 1 base. Germline-derived CDR1 and CDR2 are MDHEN and SYDVKM. The length of the CDR3 is 15 residues. This CDR3 reads CASSGTSGVQETQYF. CDR3 DNA sequence: TGTGCCAGCAGTGGGACTAGCGGGGTCCAAGAGACCCAGTACTTC.

For the CDR3, the DNA is TGTGCCTGGAGTGTAAGCGGTGTAAATGAGCAGTTCTTC. Its protein is CAWSVSGVNEQFF. The V and J genes are TRBV30 and TRBJ2-1; TRBD2 is a possible D gene (5 bases). Germline V CDR1 and CDR2: GTSNPN, SVGIG (reference sequence). The CDR3 spans 13 residues. Deletions cut 0 bases from V and 7 bases from J, with 10 bases between.

The rearrangement joins TRBV20-1 to TRBJ2-6; 9 nucleotides align to TRBD2. With V trimmed by 3 bases and J by 2 bases, 5 bases remained unmatched. The V gene's germline CDR1 is DFQATT and CDR2 SNEGSKA (reference sequence). This CDR3 contains 16 residues. Here the CDR3 reads CSASSGGGAGANVLTF. The CDR3 DNA reads as TGCAGTGCTAGTAGCGGGGGAGGTGCTGGGGCCAACGTCCTGACTTTC.

This clone was picked up a small number of times. This chain connects TRBV28 to TRBJ1-4; TRBD1 agrees at 7 bases. The CDR3 is 12 residues long. Trimming at V came to 6 bases and at J to 12 bases, leaving 7 bases not matched to a gene. Germline values: CDR1 MDHEN, CDR2 SYDVKM. CDR3 protein: CASSYDRVELFF. DNA of the CDR3: TGTGCCAGCAGCTATGACAGGGTTGAACTGTTTTTT.

A single count supports this clone. The V call is TRBV5-1, the J call TRBJ1-2, with D possibly being TRBD1 (6 bases). Per the germline V gene, CDR1 is SGHRS and CDR2 is YFSETQ. Trimming took off 4 bases at V and 1 base at J, with 11 bases between the two ends. The CDR3 has 14 residues. CDR3 sequence (DNA): TGCGCCAGCAGCCACGGGACACTTAACTATGGCTACACCTTC. Translating it yields CASSHGTLNYGYTF.

The rearrangement links TRBV5-5 to TRBJ1-1; D may be TRBD1 (5 bases). Germline lookup yields CDR1 SGHKS and CDR2 YYEKEE (reference sequence). Trimming left V 4 bases short and J 7 bases short, with 11 bases between. This CDR3 has 12 residues. The CDR3 here is CASSPGQIEAFF. DNA for the CDR3: TGTGCCAGCAGCCCTGGACAAATTGAAGCTTTCTTT.

This chain links TRBV7-6 with TRBJ1-1, with D perhaps TRBD1 (5 bases). The CDR3 sequence is 16 residues long. V was pared by 0 bases and J by 0 bases, with 11 bases between. Germline-derived CDR1 and CDR2 are SGHVS and FNYEAQ. This CDR3 is CASSLAPREMNTEAFF. The CDR3 region has the DNA TGTGCCAGCAGCTTAGCCCCCAGGGAAATGAACACTGAAGCTTTCTTT.

This chain links TRBV27 with TRBJ1-5; TRBD1 aligns across 7 bases. V shed 5 bases and J 6 bases; nucleotides not matched to a gene: 4. Germline values: CDR1 MNHEY, CDR2 SMNVEV (reference sequence). CDR3 length: 13 amino acids. CDR3 protein: CASSRNRGQPQHF. CDR3 DNA sequence: TGTGCCAGCAGTAGAAACAGGGGTCAGCCCCAGCATTTT.

Note on this clone: Other DNA sequences within the sample encode an identical CDR3. V is TRBV5-4 and J is TRBJ2-1; possibly TRBD1 for D (6 bases). Germline CDR1 SGHNT, CDR2 YYREEE (reference sequence). V was trimmed by 2 bases and J by 4 bases, leaving 7 bases between them. The CDR3 loop spans 13 amino acids. DNA for the CDR3: TGTGCCAGCAGCTTCGGACAGTACAATGAGCAGTTCTTC. It encodes CASSFGQYNEQFF.

In this sample, this clone turned up once. This chain links TRBV29-1 with TRBJ2-7, with TRBD2 matching 10 bases. Trimming cost V 1 base and J 2 bases; bases outside gene matches: 8. This CDR3 contains 16 residues. CDR1 is SQVTM, CDR2 ANQGSEA, per germline. The CDR3 reads CSVEAPLAGRTYEQYF. Written as DNA, the CDR3 is TGCAGCGTTGAAGCCCCACTAGCGGGGCGGACCTACGAGCAGTACTTC.

The V call is TRBV4-1, the J call TRBJ1-4, with a weak D call TRBD1 (6 bases). V lost 3 bases, J lost 4 bases, and 9 bases lay in between. Germline CDR1 MGHRA, CDR2 YSYEKL. The CDR3 sequence is 14 residues long. The CDR3 DNA reads TGCGCCAGCAGCCAGAGGGACATTAATGAAAAACTGTTTTTT. It codes for CASSQRDINEKLFF.

The chain links TRBV15 to TRBJ1-1; TRBD1 matches 7 bases. CDR3 length: 15 residues. From germline, CDR1 is LNHNV and CDR2 YYDKDF (reference sequence). The junction had 5 bases not matched to a gene; V was cut back by 1 base and J by 3 bases. Written as DNA, the CDR3 is TGTGCCACCAGCAGAGGAGGGGGCAGCCACACTGAAGCTTTCTTT. This encodes CATSRGGGSHTEAFF.

In its sample, this clone was seen a few times. The V call is TRBV7-6, the J call TRBJ2-7; D ambiguous. CDR1 is SGHVS and CDR2 is FNYEAQ in the germline V gene. The V gene lost 1 base and the J gene lost 2 bases, with 9 bases spanning the gap. The CDR3 has 14 residues. CDR3 sequence (DNA): TGTGCCAGCAGCTTAGGAGAGAGGACCTACGAGCAGTACTTC. Translated: CASSLGERTYEQYF.

The chain couples TRBV9 to TRBJ2-5; D might be TRBD2 (6 bases). V was shortened by 0 bases and J by 4 bases, with 13 bases between the two germline ends. The length of the CDR3 is 15 residues. Per the germline V gene, CDR1 is SGDLS and CDR2 is YYNGEE. CDR3 sequence: CASSVGGLNAETQYF. CDR3 in DNA: TGTGCCAGCAGCGTAGGGGGACTCAACGCAGAGACCCAGTACTTC.

The rearrangement uses TRBV10-3 and TRBJ2-3, with 15 positions matching TRBD2. CDR1 is ENHRY and CDR2 is SYGVKD in the germline V gene. This CDR3 spans 17 amino acids. V shed 2 bases and J 4 bases; nucleotides not matched to a gene: 4. This CDR3 reads CAISEGLAGGGADTQYF. For the CDR3, the DNA is TGTGCCATCAGTGAGGGACTAGCGGGAGGGGGTGCAGATACGCAGTATTTT.

This sequence joins TRBV4-2 and TRBJ2-7, with a possible D match to TRBD2 (5 bases). With 2 bases removed from V and 2 bases from J, the gap between germline ends came to 19 bases. This CDR3 spans 17 amino acids. Germline CDR1 LGHNA, CDR2 YNFKEQ. The CDR3 is CASSQSGGLLGAYEQYF. CDR3 nucleotides: TGTGCCAGCAGCCAATCAGGAGGACTGCTCGGGGCCTACGAGCAGTACTTC.

V is TRBV30 and J is TRBJ1-5, with unresolved D. The CDR3 totals 13 residues. Trimming left V 4 bases short and J 0 bases short, with 7 bases between. Looked up from germline, CDR1 is GTSNPN and CDR2 is SVGIG (reference sequence). CDR3 nucleotide sequence: TGTGCCTGGACTACCTATAGCAATCAGCCCCAGCATTTT. Translating gives CAWTTYSNQPQHF.

The rearrangement uses TRBV12-3 or TRBV12-4 and TRBJ2-3; maybe TRBD2 (5 bases). The CDR3 is 13 amino acids. Trimming stripped 4 bases from V and 2 bases from J, with 7 bases between. In nucleotides, the CDR3 is TGTGCCAGCAGTTCTCTAGCCACAGATACGCAGTATTTT. This gives the protein CASSSLATDTQYF.

The J gene is TRBJ2-7, the V gene TRBV10-3; 7 positions agree with TRBD2. V lost 1 base to trimming and J lost 4 bases; unmatched junction nucleotides: 7. From germline, CDR1 is ENHRY and CDR2 SYGVKD. The CDR3 extends over 15 amino acids. The CDR3 spells CAISEFVGGPYEQYF. CDR3 in DNA: TGTGCCATCAGTGAGTTTGTGGGAGGGCCATACGAGCAGTACTTC.